This T cell receptor (beta chain) was captured by sequencing in a study of T cells in Graves' hyperthyroidism and ophthalmopathy. Overall study findings and caveats: The model made its ophthalmopathy prediction, and onset followed a median approximately six months later.

TCR beta CDR3 regions were amplified from RNA. The TCR CDR3 was amplified in a first-round RT-PCR using the HTBI primer set. TCRdb processed the multiplex PCR reads anew with MiXCR; each CDR3 protein has one entry. This sample has about 770,000 distinct CDR3 sequences, with 15% to 20% found just once. In making diagnoses, clinical symptoms, serum thyroxine and TRAb, thyroid ultrasound and orbital computed tomography were all used. At least ten counts were recorded for this clonotype. Its antigen is currently unknown. This CDR3 spans 10 amino acids. Trimming stripped 6 bases from V and 3 bases from J, with 3 bases between. CDR1 is MNHNS, CDR2 SASEGT, per germline.

The clonotype comes from a woman aged 45-60 years with Graves' hyperthyroidism that later progressed to Graves' ophthalmopathy. This chain links TRBV6-1 with TRBJ2-7; D is unresolved. Sequenced material: blood. CDR3 in DNA: TGTGCCAGCAGGGGCTACGAGCAGTACTTC. This translates into CASRGYEQYF.